This T cell receptor beta chain comes out of a study of T cells in Graves' hyperthyroidism and ophthalmopathy. In regard to this clonotype: Its target is not known.

The CDR3 covers 12 residues. Per the germline V gene, CDR1 is ENHRY and CDR2 is SYGVKD. The TCR beta CDR3 regions underwent amplification using RNA transcripts as the source. The HTBI primer set was used in a first-round RT-PCR of the TCR CDR3. TCRdb called the multiplex PCR reads again in MiXCR, with one record for every CDR3 protein. The sample lists 560,000 or so distinct CDR3 sequences, roughly 46% occurring once. Study findings and constraints: The model predicted ophthalmopathy a median roughly six months before onset. In simple terms, a model built on 13 V-J features told ophthalmopathy apart from stable hyperthyroidism.

Sequenced material: peripheral blood or thyroid tissue (not recorded which). This rearrangement joins TRBV10-3 to TRBJ1-2; TRBD1 agrees at 10 bases. The clonotype originates from a young woman with Graves' hyperthyroidism. CDR3 sequence reads: CDGQGVGYGYTF. The CDR3 DNA sequence: TGTGACGGACAGGGGGTCGGATATGGCTACACCTTC.